This TCR beta chain derives from a study of blood T cells in healthy people across ages. Comment on this clonotype: Its specificity is unknown.

This CDR3 has 18 amino acids. Overall study findings and caveats: Long-lived donors exceeded aged donors in naive CD4+ cells and diversity. A roughly linear fall in TCR beta diversity per million T cells was seen with increasing age.

Alongside a J-beta primer mix, a sample-barcoded 5' primer served in a second PCR lasting about 6 to 11 cycles. Each TCR beta cDNA got a 12-nucleotide random molecular identifier. The yield of each sample was at least 3 million CDR3-containing paired-end reads. TCRdb re-called the 5' RACE reads with MiXCR, one entry per CDR3 protein. The table has hundreds of thousands of distinct CDR3 sequences, 40% to 45% seen once. This TCR came from a man older than 75 in good health. The genes are TRBV21-1 and TRBJ2-1; no check of the table's D call, TRBD2, against the DNA was made. TRBV21-1 is labeled a pseudogene. Sequencing used blood. The CDR3 spells CASSPHYLAGGPWNEQFF. The CDR3 DNA sequence: TGTGCCAGCAGCCCACACTATTTAGCGGGAGGGCCCTGGAATGAGCAGTTCTTC.